This T cell receptor (beta chain) is drawn from a study of a mutant IDH1 vaccine in newly diagnosed glioma. In the study overall: Patients began vaccination 4-6 weeks after radiotherapy alone, or with temozolomide cycles. Treated patients had a mean age of around 40 years and a sex split that was approximately 62% male and 37.5% female. Regarding the study as a whole: Whatever changes occurred in top peripheral T cell clonotypes seemed unrelated to pseudoprogression.

V dropped 5 bases and J dropped 0 bases, with 5 bases sitting between them. This CDR3 is 13 amino acids long. Germline loops: CDR1 MNHEY, CDR2 SMNVEV (reference sequence). With respect to this clone: What it binds is unknown.

The time point was: week 47, end of study. Vaccination comprised doses that each held 300 ug of mutant IDH1 20-mer peptide, plus topical imiquimod. Here immunoSEQ multiplex PCR was the method, and the copy in TCRdb shows in-frame clones only, minus some. Of about 84,000 clones in the sample, over 75% were seen once. V gene TRBV27 combines with J gene TRBJ1-3; D remains ambiguous. This specimen consisted of PBMCs, obtained from a glioma patient whose treatment included an IDH1 peptide vaccine. The TCR comes from a man in his forties with glioma. Written as DNA, the CDR3 is TGTGCCAGCAGTGAGAACTCTGGAAACACCATATATTTT. Residues: CASSENSGNTIYF.